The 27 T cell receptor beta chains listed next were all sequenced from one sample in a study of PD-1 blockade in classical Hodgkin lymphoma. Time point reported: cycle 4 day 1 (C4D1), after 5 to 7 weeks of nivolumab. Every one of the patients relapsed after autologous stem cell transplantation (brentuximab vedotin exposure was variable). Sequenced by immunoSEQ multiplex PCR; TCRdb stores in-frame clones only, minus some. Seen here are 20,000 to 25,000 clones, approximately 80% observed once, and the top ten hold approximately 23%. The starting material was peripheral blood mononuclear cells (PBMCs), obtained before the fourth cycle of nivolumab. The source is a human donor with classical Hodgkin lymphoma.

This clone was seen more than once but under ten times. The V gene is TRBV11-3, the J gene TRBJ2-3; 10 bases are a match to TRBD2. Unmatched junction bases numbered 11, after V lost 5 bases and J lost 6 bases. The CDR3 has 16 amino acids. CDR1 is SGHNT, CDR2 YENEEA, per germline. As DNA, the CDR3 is TGTGCCAGCAGCCCCGGGACTAGCGCCCTGGTGGATACGCAGTATTTT. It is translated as CASSPGTSALVDTQYF.

CDR3 DNA sequence: TGTGCCCCCCCGGACAGGGGGACCGAGCAGTACTTC. Translated, it gives CAPPDRGTEQYF. The rearrangement joins TRBV30 to TRBJ2-7, with 10 bases that match TRBD1. CDR3 length: 12 amino acids. Germline V CDR1 and CDR2: GTSNPN, SVGIG (reference sequence). V was clipped by 8 bases and J by 6 bases; unmatched bases: 7. The whole variable domain, filled in from reference TRBV30 and TRBJ2-7, reads SQTIHQWPATLVQPVGSPLSLECTVEGTSNPNLYWYRQAAGRGLQLLFYSVGIGQISSEVPQNLSASRPQDRQFILSSKKLLLSDSGFYLCAPPDRGTEQYFGPGTRLTVT.

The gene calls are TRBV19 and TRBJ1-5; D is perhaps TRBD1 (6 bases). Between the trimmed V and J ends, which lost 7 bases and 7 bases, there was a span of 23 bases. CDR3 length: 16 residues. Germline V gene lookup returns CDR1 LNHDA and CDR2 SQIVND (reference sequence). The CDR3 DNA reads TGTGCCAGTACCCTAACCCAACAGGGATTAGGACAGCCCCAGCATTTT. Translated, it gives CASTLTQQGLGQPQHF.

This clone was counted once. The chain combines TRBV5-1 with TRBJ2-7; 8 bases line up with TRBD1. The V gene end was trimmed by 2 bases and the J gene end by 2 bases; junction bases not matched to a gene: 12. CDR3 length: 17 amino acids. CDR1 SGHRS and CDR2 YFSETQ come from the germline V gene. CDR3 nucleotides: TGCGCCAGCAGCTTAAACCAGCCAGGGGGCCCTGCCTACGAGCAGTACTTC. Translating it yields CASSLNQPGGPAYEQYF.

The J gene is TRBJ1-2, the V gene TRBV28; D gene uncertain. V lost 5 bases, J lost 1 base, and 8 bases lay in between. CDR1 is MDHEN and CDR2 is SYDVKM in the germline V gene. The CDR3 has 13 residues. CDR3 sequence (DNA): TGTGCCAGCAGTCCTGTAAATAACTATGGCTACACCTTC. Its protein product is CASSPVNNYGYTF.

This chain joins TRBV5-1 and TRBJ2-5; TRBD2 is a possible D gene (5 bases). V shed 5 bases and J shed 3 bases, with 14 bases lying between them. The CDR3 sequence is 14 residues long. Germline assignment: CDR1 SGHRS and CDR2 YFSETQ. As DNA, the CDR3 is TGCGCCAGCAGGTGGGCACCGAGGGAAGAGACCCAGTACTTC. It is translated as CASRWAPREETQYF.

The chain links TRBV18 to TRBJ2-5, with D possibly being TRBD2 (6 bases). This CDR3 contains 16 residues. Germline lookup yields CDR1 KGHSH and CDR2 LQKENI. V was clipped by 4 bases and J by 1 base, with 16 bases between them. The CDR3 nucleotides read TGTGCCAGCTCACAACCGCCAGGCGGGATCCAAGAGACCCAGTACTTC. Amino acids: CASSQPPGGIQETQYF.

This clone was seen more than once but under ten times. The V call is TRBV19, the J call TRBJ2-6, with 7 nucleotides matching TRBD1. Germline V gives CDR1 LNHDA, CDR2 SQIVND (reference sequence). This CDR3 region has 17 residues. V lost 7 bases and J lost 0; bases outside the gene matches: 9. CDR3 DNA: TGTGCCAGTACCAGGGACAGTGGTCTCTCTGGGGCCAACGTCCTGACTTTC. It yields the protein CASTRDSGLSGANVLTF.

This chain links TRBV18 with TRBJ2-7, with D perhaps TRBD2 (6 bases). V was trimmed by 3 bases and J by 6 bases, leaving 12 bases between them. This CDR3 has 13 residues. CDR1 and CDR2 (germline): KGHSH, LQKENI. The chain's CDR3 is CASSPLQEGEQYF. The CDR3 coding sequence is TGTGCCAGCTCACCCCTCCAGGAGGGCGAGCAGTACTTC.

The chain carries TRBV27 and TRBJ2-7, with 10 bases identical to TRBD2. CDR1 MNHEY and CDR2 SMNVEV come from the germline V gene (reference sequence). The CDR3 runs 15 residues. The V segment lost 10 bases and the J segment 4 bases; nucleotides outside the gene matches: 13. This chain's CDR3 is CATQFLAGVEYEQYF. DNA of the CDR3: TGTGCCACCCAATTTCTAGCGGGAGTAGAGTACGAGCAGTACTTC.

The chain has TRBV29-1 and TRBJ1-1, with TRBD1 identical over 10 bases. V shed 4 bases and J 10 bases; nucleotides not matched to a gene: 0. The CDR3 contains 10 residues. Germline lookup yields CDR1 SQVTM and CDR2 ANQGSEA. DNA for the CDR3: TGCAGCGTTGGGGACAGGGGAGCTTTCTTT. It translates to CSVGDRGAFF.

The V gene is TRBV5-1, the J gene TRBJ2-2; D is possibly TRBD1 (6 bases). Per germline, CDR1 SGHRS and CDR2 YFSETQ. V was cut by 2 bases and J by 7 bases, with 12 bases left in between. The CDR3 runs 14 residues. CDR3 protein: CASSFPGEIGELFF. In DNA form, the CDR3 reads TGCGCCAGCAGCTTCCCAGGGGAGATCGGGGAGCTGTTTTTT.

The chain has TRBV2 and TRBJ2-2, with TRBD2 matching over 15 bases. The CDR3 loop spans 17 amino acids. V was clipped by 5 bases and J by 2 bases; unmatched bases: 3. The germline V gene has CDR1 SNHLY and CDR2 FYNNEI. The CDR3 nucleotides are TGTGCCAGCAGTCGGACTAGCGGGGGGGTAAACACCGGGGAGCTGTTTTTT. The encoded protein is CASSRTSGGVNTGELFF.

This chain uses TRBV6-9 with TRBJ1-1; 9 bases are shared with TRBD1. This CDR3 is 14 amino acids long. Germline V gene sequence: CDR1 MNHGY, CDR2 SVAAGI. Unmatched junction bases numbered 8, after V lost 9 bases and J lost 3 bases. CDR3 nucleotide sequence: TGTGCCAGAGGACCGGGACAGGGAGACACTGAAGCTTTCTTT. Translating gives CARGPGQGDTEAFF.

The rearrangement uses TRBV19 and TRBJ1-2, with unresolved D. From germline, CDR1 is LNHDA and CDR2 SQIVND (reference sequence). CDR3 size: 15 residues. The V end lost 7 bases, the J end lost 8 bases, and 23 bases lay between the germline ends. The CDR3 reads CASTPSPPSSGGYTF. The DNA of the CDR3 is TGTGCCAGTACCCCGAGTCCTCCATCGTCGGGCGGCTACACCTTC.

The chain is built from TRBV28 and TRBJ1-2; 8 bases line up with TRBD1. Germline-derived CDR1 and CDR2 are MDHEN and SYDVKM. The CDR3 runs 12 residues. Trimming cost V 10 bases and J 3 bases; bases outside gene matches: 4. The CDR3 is CATSTGDYGYTF. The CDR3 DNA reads TGTGCCACATCGACAGGGGACTATGGCTACACCTTC.

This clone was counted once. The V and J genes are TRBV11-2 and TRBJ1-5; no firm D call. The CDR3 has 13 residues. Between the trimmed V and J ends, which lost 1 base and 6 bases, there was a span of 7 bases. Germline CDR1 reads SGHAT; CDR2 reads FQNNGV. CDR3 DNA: TGTGCCAGCAGCTTAGGCGTCAGTCAGCCCCAGCATTTT. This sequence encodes CASSLGVSQPQHF. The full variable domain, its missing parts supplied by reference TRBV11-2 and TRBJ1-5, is EAGVAQSPRYKIIEKRQSVAFWCNPISGHATLYWYQQILGQGPKLLIQFQNNGVVDDSQLPKDRFSAERLKGVDSTLKIQPAKLEDSAVYLCASSLGVSQPQHFGDGTRLSIL.

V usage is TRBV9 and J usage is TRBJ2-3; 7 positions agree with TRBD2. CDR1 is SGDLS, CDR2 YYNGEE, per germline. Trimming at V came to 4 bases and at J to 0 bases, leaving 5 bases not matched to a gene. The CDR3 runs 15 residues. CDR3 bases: TGTGCCAGCAGCACAAGCGGGACTAGCACAGATACGCAGTATTTT. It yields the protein CASSTSGTSTDTQYF.

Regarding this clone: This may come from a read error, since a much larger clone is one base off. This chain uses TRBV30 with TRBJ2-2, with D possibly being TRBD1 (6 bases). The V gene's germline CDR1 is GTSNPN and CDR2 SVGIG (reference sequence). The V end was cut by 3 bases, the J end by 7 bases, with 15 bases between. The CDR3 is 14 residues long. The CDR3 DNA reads TGTGCCTGGAGGAGGCCTGGGGGCATCGGGGAGCTGTTTTTT. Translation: CAWRRPGGIGELFF.

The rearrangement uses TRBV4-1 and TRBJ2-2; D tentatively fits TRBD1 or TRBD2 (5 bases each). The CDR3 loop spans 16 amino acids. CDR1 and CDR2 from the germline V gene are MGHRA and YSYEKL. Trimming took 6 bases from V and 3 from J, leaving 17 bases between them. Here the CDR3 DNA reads TGCGCCAGCAGAGGGCGGACTGGCAGGGACACCGGGGAGCTGTTTTTT. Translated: CASRGRTGRDTGELFF.

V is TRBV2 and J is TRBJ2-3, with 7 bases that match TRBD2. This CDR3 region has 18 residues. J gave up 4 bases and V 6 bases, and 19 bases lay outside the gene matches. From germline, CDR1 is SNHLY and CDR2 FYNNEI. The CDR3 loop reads CASSSGNSLVILADTQYF. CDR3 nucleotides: TGTGCCAGCAGCAGCGGGAACTCCCTGGTAATACTCGCAGATACGCAGTATTTT.

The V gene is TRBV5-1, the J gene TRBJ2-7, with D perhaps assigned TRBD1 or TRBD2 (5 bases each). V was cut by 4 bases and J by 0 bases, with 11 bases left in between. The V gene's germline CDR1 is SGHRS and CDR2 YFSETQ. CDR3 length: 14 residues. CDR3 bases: TGCGCCAGCAGCCCCGGGACGGGCTCCTACGAGCAGTACTTC. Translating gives CASSPGTGSYEQYF.

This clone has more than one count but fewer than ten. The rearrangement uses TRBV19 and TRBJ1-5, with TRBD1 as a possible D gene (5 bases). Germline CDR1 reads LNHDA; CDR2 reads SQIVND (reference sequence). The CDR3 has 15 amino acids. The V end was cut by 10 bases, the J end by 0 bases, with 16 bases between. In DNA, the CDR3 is TGTGCCACCACGGCCTTAGGACATAGCAATCAGCCCCAGCATTTT. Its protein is CATTALGHSNQPQHF.

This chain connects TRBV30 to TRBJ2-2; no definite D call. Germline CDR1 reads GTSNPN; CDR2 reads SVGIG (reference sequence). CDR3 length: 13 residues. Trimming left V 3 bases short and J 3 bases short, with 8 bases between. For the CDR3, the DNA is TGTGCCTGGAGAGAAGGTTACACCGGGGAGCTGTTTTTT. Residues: CAWREGYTGELFF.

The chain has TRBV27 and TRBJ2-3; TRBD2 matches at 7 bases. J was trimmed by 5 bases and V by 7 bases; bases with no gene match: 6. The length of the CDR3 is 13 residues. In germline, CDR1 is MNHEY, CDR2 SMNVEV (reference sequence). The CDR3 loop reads CASMAGDRDTQYF. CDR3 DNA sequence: TGTGCCAGCATGGCGGGAGACAGAGATACGCAGTATTTT.

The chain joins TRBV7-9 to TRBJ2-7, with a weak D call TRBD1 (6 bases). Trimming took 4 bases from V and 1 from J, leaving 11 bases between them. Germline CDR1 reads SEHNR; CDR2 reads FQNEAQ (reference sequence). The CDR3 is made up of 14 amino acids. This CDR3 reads CASSSGQLSYEQYF. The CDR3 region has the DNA TGTGCCAGCAGCTCTGGACAGTTATCCTACGAGCAGTACTTC.

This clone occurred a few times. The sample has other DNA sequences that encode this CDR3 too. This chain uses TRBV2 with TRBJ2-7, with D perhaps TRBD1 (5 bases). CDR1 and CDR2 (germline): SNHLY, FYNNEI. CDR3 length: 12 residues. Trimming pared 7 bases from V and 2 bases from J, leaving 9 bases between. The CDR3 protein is CASTDSTYEQYF. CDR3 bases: TGTGCCAGCACCGACAGCACCTACGAGCAGTACTTC. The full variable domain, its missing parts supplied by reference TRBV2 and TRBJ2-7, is EPEVTQTPSHQVTQMGQEVILRCVPISNHLYFYWYRQILGQKVEFLVSFYNNEISEKSEIFDDQFSVERPDGSNFTLKIRSTKLEDSAMYFCASTDSTYEQYFGPGTRLTVT.